The clone carrying this T cell receptor beta chain appeared many times. These data originate in a study of response to subunit inactivated influenza vaccine. MiXCR was run by TCRdb on the RT-PCR reads, yielding one entry per CDR3 protein. This sample has 400,000 to 650,000 distinct CDR3 sequences, with 6% to 9% found just once. Germline CDR1 is SGHRS and CDR2 is YFSETQ. This CDR3 is 20 amino acids long. V gave up 0 bases and J gave up 1 base; unmatched junction bases: 14. The receptor comes from a man between 50 and 70 years old who received an inactivated influenza vaccine. The chain employs TRBV5-1 and TRBJ2-1, with TRBD2 identical over 9 bases. Sequenced material: PBMCs from blood, taken around 2 years after vaccination. CDR3 in amino acids: CASSLEPMGGGAMSYNEQFF. For the CDR3, the DNA is TGCGCCAGCAGCTTGGAACCTATGGGCGGGGGGGCCATGTCCTACAATGAGCAGTTCTTC.